Sequencing of this T cell receptor (beta chain) was carried out in a study of control samples from healthy donors and cancer patients. Notes on this clone: A read error may produce the germline difference seen at one junction end.

Germline lookup yields CDR1 LGHDT and CDR2 YNNKEL (reference sequence). The CDR3 totals 15 residues. Generated by immunoSEQ multiplex PCR, the TCRdb table keeps only in-frame clones and is missing some. The sample lists roughly 220,000 clones; roughly 94% were seen once. Sequencing input: blood. The sequence was obtained from a man aged 50 to 59 in good health. V is TRBV3-1 (or the pseudogene TRBV3-2) and J is TRBJ2-2; D is perhaps TRBD1 or TRBD2 (6 bases each). CDR3 in amino acids: CASTQRGAGTGELFF. DNA of the CDR3: TGTGCCAGCACCCAAAGGGGGGCAGGAACCGGGGAGCTGTTTTTT.